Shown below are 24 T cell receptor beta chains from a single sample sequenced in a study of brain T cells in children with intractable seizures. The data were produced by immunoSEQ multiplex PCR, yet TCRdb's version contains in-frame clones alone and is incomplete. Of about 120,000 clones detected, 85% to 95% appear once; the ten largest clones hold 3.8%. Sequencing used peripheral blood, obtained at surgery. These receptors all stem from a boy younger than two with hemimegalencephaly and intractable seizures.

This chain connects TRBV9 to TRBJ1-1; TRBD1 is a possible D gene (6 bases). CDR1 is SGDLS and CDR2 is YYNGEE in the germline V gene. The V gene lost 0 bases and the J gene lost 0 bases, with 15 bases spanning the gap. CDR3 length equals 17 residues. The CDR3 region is CASSVDPPGQMNTEAFF. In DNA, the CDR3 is TGTGCCAGCAGCGTAGATCCCCCTGGACAGATGAACACTGAAGCTTTCTTT.

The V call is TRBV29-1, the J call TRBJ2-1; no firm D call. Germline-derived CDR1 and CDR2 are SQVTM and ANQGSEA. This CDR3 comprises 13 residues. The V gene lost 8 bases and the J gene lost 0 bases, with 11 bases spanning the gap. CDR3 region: CSYRSLSYNEQFF. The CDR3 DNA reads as TGCAGCTATCGGTCCCTCTCCTACAATGAGCAGTTCTTC.

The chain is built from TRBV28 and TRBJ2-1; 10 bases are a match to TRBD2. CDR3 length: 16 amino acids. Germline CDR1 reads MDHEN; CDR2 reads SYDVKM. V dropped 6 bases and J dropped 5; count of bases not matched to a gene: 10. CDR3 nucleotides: TGTGCCAGCAGGGAACTCGGACTAGCGGTTAACAATGAGCAGTTCTTC. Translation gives CASRELGLAVNNEQFF.

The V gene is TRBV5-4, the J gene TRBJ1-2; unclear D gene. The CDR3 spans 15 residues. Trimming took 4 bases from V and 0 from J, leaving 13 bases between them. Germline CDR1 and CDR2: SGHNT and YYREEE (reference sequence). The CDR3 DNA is TGTGCCAGCAGCCACGGGGAGGGCCCTAACTATGGCTACACCTTC. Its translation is CASSHGEGPNYGYTF.

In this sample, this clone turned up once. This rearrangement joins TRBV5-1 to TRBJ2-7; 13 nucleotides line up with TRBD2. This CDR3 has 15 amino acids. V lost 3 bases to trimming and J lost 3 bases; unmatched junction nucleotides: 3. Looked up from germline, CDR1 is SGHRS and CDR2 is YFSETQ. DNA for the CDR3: TGCGCCAGCAGCTCGGGACTAGCGGGATACTACGAGCAGTACTTC. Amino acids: CASSSGLAGYYEQYF.

This chain's CDR3 is CASSLGGQNTEAFF. In DNA, the CDR3 is TGTGCCAGCAGCTTAGGGGGGCAGAACACTGAAGCTTTCTTT. The rearrangement links TRBV7-2 to TRBJ1-1; D may be TRBD1 (6 bases). CDR3 length equals 14 residues. Germline values: CDR1 SGHTA, CDR2 FQGNSA. The ends were cut back, 1 base at V and 1 base at J, with 7 bases in the middle.

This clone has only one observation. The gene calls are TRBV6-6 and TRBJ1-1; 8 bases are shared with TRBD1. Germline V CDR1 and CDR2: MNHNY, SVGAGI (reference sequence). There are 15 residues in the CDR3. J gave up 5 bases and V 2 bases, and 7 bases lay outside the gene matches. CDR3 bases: TGTGCCAGCAGTTACCCAGGGGGCACGGGGACTGAAGCTTTCTTT. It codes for CASSYPGGTGTEAFF.

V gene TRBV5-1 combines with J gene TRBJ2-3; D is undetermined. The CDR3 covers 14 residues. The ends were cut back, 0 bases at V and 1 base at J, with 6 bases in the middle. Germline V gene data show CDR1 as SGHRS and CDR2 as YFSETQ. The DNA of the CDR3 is TGCGCCAGCAGCTTGGCCCCAGGCACAGATACGCAGTATTTT. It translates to CASSLAPGTDTQYF.

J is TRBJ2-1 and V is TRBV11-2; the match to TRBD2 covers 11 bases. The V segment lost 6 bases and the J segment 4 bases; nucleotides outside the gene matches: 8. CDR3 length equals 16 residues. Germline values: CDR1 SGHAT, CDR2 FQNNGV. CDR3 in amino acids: CASRPSGRTKYNEQFF. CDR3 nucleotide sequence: TGTGCCAGCAGGCCTAGCGGGAGGACCAAATACAATGAGCAGTTCTTC.

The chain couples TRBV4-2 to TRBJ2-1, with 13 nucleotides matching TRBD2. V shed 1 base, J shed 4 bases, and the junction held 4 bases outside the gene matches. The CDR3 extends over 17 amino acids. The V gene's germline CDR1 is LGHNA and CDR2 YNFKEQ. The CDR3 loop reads CASSQGLAGGFYNEQFF. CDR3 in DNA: TGTGCCAGCAGCCAAGGACTAGCGGGAGGATTTTACAATGAGCAGTTCTTC.

This CDR3 is CASSRTSPDTQYF. CDR3 DNA sequence: TGCGCCAGCAGCAGGACTAGCCCAGATACGCAGTATTTT. The genes are TRBV4-1 and TRBJ2-3; 8 bases are a match to TRBD2. The CDR3 loop spans 13 amino acids. Per the germline V gene, CDR1 is MGHRA and CDR2 is YSYEKL. V lost 5 bases to trimming and J lost 4 bases; unmatched junction nucleotides: 2.

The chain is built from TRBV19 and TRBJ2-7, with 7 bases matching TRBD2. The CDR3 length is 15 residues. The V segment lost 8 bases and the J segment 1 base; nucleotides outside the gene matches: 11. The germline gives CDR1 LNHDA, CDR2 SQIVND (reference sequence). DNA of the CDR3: TGTGCCAGTTGCGTGAGGCTAGCGGAGTCCTACGAGCAGTACTTC. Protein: CASCVRLAESYEQYF.

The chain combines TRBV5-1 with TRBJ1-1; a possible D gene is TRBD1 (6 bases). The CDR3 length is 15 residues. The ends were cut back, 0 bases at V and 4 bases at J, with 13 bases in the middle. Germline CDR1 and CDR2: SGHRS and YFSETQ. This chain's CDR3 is CASSLVPGVVTEAFF. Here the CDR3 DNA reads TGCGCCAGCAGCTTGGTTCCAGGGGTGGTCACTGAAGCTTTCTTT. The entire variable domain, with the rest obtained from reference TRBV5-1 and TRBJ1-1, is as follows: KAGVTQTPRYLIKTRGQQVTLSCSPISGHRSVSWYQQTPGQGLQFLFEYFSETQRNKGNFPGRFSGRQFSNSRSEMNVSTLELGDSALYLCASSLVPGVVTEAFFGQGTRLTVV.

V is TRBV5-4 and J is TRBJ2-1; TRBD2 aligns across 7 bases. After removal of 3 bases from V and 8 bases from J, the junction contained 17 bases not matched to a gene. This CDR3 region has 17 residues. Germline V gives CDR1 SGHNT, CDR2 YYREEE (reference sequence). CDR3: CASSSWGGTQASDEQFF. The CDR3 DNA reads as TGTGCCAGCAGCTCCTGGGGGGGGACCCAGGCATCGGATGAGCAGTTCTTC.

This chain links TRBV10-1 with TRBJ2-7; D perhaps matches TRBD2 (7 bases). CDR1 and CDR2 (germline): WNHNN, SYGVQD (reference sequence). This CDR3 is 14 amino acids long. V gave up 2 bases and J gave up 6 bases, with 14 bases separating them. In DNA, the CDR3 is TGCGCCAGCAGTGAGGGGGGGGCTGGTGGCGAGCAGTACTTC. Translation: CASSEGGAGGEQYF.

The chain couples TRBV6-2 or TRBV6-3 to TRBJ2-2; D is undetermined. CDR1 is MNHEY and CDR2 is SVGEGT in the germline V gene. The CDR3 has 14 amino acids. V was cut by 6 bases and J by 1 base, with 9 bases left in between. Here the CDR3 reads CASSPRWNTGELFF. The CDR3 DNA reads TGTGCCAGCAGCCCCAGGTGGAACACCGGGGAGCTGTTTTTT.

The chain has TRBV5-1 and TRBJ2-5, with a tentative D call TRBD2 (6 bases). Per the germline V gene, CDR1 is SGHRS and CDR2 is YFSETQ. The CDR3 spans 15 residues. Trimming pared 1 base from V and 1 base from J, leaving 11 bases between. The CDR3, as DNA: TGCGCCAGCAGCTTGCTGGGGGGAGGCCAAGAGACCCAGTACTTC. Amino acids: CASSLLGGGQETQYF.

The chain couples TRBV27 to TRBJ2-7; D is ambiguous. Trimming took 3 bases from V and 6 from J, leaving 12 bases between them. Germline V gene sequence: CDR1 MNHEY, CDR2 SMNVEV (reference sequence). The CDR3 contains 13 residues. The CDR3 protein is CASSLVRFGEQYF. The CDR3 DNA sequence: TGTGCCAGCAGTTTGGTGAGATTCGGCGAGCAGTACTTC.

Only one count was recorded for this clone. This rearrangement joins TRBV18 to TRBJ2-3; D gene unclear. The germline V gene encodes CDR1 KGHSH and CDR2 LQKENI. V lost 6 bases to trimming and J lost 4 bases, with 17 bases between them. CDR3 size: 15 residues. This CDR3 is CASSTSHSSADTQYF. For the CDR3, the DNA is TGTGCCAGCTCTACAAGCCATTCCTCCGCAGATACGCAGTATTTT.

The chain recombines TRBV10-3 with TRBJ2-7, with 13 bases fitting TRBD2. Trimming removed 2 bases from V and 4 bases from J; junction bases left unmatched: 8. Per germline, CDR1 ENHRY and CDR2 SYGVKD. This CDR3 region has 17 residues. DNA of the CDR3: TGTGCCATCAGTGAGGGGGGCGGACTAGCGGGAGTGTACGAGCAGTACTTC. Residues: CAISEGGGLAGVYEQYF.

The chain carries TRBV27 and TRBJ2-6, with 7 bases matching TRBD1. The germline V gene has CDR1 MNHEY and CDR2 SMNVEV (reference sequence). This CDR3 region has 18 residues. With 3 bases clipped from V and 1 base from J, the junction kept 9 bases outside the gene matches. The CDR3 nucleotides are TGTGCCAGCAGTTTTGCCCTGGACAGGAGGTCTGGGGCCAACGTCCTGACTTTC. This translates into CASSFALDRRSGANVLTF.

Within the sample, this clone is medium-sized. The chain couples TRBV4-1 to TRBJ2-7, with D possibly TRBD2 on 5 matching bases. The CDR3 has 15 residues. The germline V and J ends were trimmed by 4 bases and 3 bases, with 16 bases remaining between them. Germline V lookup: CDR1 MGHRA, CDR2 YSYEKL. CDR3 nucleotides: TGCGCCAGCAGCCCCCGGGTCACCGAGGGCTACGAGCAGTACTTC. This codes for CASSPRVTEGYEQYF.

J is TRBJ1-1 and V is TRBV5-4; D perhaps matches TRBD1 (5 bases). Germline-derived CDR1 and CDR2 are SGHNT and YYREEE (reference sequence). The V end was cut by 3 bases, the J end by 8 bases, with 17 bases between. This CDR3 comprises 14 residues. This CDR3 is CASSSSPDSREAFF. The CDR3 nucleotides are TGTGCCAGCAGCTCCTCCCCCGACAGCCGGGAAGCTTTCTTT. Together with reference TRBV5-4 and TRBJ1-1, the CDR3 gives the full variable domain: ETGVTQSPTHLIKTRGQQVTLRCSSQSGHNTVSWYQQALGQGPQFIFQYYREEENGRGNFPPRFSGLQFPNYSSELNVNALELDDSALYLCASSSSPDSREAFFGQGTRLTVV.

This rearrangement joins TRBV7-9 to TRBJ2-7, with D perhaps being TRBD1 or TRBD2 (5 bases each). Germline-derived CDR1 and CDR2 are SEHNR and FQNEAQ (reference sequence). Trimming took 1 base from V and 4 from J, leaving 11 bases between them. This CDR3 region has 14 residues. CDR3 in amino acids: CASSLGNGGYEQYF. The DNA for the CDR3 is TGTGCCAGCAGCTTAGGCAATGGGGGTTACGAGCAGTACTTC. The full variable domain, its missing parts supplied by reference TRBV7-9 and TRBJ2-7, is DTGVSQNPRHKITKRGQNVTFRCDPISEHNRLYWYRQTLGQGPEFLTYFQNEAQLEKSRLLSDRFSAERPKGSFSTLEIQRTEQGDSAMYLCASSLGNGGYEQYFGPGTRLTVT.